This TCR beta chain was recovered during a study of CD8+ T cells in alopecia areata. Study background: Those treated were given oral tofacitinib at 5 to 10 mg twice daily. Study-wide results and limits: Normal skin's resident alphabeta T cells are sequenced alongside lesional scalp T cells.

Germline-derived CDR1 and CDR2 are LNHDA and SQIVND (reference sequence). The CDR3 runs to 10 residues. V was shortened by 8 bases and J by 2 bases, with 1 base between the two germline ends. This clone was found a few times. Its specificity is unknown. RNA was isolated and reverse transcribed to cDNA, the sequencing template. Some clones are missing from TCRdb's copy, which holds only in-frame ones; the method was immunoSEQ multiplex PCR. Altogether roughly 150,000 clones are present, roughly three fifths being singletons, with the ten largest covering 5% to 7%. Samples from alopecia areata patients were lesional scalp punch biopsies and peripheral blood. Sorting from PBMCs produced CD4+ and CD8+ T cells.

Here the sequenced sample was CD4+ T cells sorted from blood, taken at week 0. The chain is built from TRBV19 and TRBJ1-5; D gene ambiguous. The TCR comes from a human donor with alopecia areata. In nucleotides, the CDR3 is TGTGCCAGTGGCAATCAGCCCCAGCATTTT. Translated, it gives CASGNQPQHF.